These T cell receptor beta chains were read from a single sample in a study of a mutant IDH1 vaccine in newly diagnosed glioma. Clones were sequenced by immunoSEQ multiplex PCR, and TCRdb holds only the in-frame ones, with some missing. This sample carries 25,000 to 30,000 clones, around 84% of them seen once, and the ten largest clones take approximately 15%. No antigen is known for these receptors. The material sequenced was PBMCs, taken from a glioma patient whose treatment included an IDH1 peptide vaccine. Receptors originate from a woman in her twenties or thirties with glioma. CDR3s include the opening cysteine and the closing phenylalanine or tryptophan. The D gene is left open where the match is weak. Clone size, where shown, is once, few, many, or a class for clones that have expanded.

>TRBV5-1|NA|TRBJ2-5|NA
CASSPAQGTQYF
TGCGCCAGCAGCCCCGCTCAAGGGACCCAGTACTTC
>TRBV20-1|NA|TRBJ1-1|NA
CSVWRDTEAFF
TGCAGTGTCTGGAGGGACACTGAAGCTTTCTTT
>TRBV29-1|NA|TRBJ1-3|NA
CSVVGQMENTIYF
TGCAGCGTTGTGGGCCAGATGGAAAACACCATATATTTT
>TRBV19|NA|TRBJ2-2|NA
CASSISRVTGELFF
TGTGCCAGTAGTATCTCGCGGGTGACCGGGGAGCTGTTTTTT
>TRBV5-6|NA|TRBJ2-6|NA
CASSLVGTLTF
TGTGCCAGCAGCTTGGTAGGGACACTGACTTTC
>TRBV6-5|NA|TRBJ1-2|NA
CASSYGAATGYTF
TGTGCCAGCAGTTACGGGGCAGCCACCGGCTACACCTTC
>TRBV6-5|NA|TRBJ2-7|NA
CASSPGTTVWNEQYF
TGTGCCAGCAGTCCGGGGACAACTGTCTGGAACGAGCAGTACTTC
>TRBV2|TRBD2|TRBJ2-2|few
CASGGANTGELFF
TGTGCCAGCGGGGGGGCGAACACCGGGGAGCTGTTTTTT
>TRBV15|NA|TRBJ2-3|NA
CATSSSPRTDTQYF
TGTGCCACCAGCTCCAGCCCAAGGACAGATACGCAGTATTTT
>TRBV19|NA|TRBJ1-5|NA
CASSARNQPQHF
TGTGCCAGTAGTGCGAGGAATCAGCCCCAGCATTTT
>TRBV30|NA|TRBJ1-2|NA
CAWSMGDQDYGYTF
TGTGCCTGGAGTATGGGGGACCAGGACTATGGCTACACCTTC
>TRBV30|NA|TRBJ1-2|few
CAFKDAIGTYGYTF
TGTGCCTTCAAGGACGCAATCGGTACCTATGGCTACACCTTC
>TRBV6-7|NA|TRBJ2-7|NA
CASRIDSSYEQYF
TGTGCCAGCAGGATCGACAGCTCCTACGAGCAGTACTTC
>TRBV6-5|NA|TRBJ1-2|NA
CASSYGQGVNYGYTF
TGTGCCAGCAGTTACGGGCAGGGCGTTAACTATGGCTACACCTTC
>TRBV4-2|NA|TRBJ1-5|NA
CASSQVEGGNQPQHF
TGTGCCAGCAGCCAAGTAGAAGGGGGCAATCAGCCCCAGCATTTT
>TRBV9|NA|TRBJ1-1|few
CASSVTDSLVTEAFF
TGTGCCAGCAGCGTAACTGACAGCCTTGTTACTGAAGCTTTCTTT
>TRBV13|TRBD1|TRBJ1-5|NA
CASSSTGESQPQHF
TGTGCCAGCAGTTCTACAGGGGAGAGTCAGCCCCAGCATTTT
>TRBV7-8|TRBD1|TRBJ2-7|NA
CASSLRTGKSHEQYF
TGTGCCAGCAGCTTACGGACAGGGAAGTCCCACGAGCAGTACTTC
>TRBV19|NA|TRBJ1-1|NA
CASRRMNTEAFF
TGTGCCAGTAGAAGGATGAACACTGAAGCTTTCTTT
>TRBV5-1|NA|TRBJ1-4|NA
CASSDRPNEKLFF
TGCGCCAGCAGCGACAGACCTAATGAAAAACTGTTTTTT
>TRBV10-3|TRBD2|TRBJ2-5|NA
CAISGTSGVWGETQYF
TGTGCCATCAGTGGGACTAGCGGGGTTTGGGGAGAGACCCAGTACTTC
>TRBV27|NA|TRBJ1-1|NA
CASSFGENTEAFF
TGTGCCAGCAGTTTTGGAGAGAACACTGAAGCTTTCTTT
>TRBV9|NA|TRBJ1-2|NA
CASSRAETATRGYTF
TGTGCCAGCAGTCGGGCGGAGACGGCGACTCGGGGCTACACCTTC
>TRBV4-2|NA|TRBJ1-1|NA
CASSHPPGRSNTEAFF
TGTGCCAGCAGCCATCCCCCGGGTCGATCGAACACTGAAGCTTTCTTT